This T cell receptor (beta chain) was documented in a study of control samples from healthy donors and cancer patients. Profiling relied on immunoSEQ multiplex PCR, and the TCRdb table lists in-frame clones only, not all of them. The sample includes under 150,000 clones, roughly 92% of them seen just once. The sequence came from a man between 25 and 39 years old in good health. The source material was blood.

CDR3 sequence: CASSTLAGGGYEQYF. The CDR3 region has the DNA TGCGCCAGCAGCACCCTAGCGGGAGGCGGCTACGAGCAGTACTTC. The chain links TRBV5-1 to TRBJ2-7; 11 nucleotides line up with TRBD2. Trimming took 4 bases from V and 3 from J; bases not matched to a gene: 6. The CDR3 runs 15 residues. Germline V gene lookup returns CDR1 SGHRS and CDR2 YFSETQ.